The rows below give T cell receptor beta chains drawn from one sample of a study of identical twins. TCRdb reprocessed the 5' RACE reads with MiXCR, giving one entry per CDR3 protein. The table has some 1,700,000 distinct CDR3 sequences, 32% seen once. The sample was cord blood. Receptors originate from a newborn girl in good health. Both conserved end residues are part of each CDR3. The D gene is left open where the match is weak. Some rows have no size entry. The others give once, few or many, or a class for an expanded clone.

J,V,D,size,CDR3,DNA
TRBJ1-2,TRBV6-1,TRBD1,-,CASSDRQGPNYGYTF,TGTGCCAGCAGTGATCGACAGGGACCTAACTATGGCTACACCTTC
TRBJ2-7,TRBV28,-,-,CASSRRDNEQYF,TGTGCCAGCAGTCGGAGAGACAATGAGCAGTACTTC
TRBJ2-7,TRBV28,TRBD2,-,CASSLHGRSSYNEQYF,TGTGCCAGCAGTTTACACGGGAGGAGCTCCTACAATGAGCAGTACTTC
TRBJ2-5,TRBV11-2,TRBD2,once,CASSLGGSGRPEQYF,TGTGCCAGCAGCTTAGGCGGGAGTGGGCGGCCGGAGCAGTACTTC
TRBJ1-2,TRBV9,-,-,CASSVEGRRAGGYTF,TGTGCCAGCAGCGTAGAGGGGCGACGCGCTGGCGGCTACACCTTC
TRBJ1-2,TRBV28,-,few,CASGPQGNYGYTF,TGTGCTAGTGGCCCACAGGGTAACTATGGCTACACCTTC
TRBJ1-4,TRBV12-3/TRBV12-4,-,-,CASSRQVRGEKLFF,TGTGCCAGCAGCCGACAGGTTAGGGGTGAAAAACTGTTTTTT
TRBJ2-7,TRBV4-1,TRBD1,few,CASSQVTGTYEQYF,TGCGCCAGCAGCCAAGTGACAGGGACCTACGAGCAGTACTTC
TRBJ2-3,TRBV4-2,-,-,CASSHSTGSGFTDTQYF,TGTGCCAGCAGCCATTCGACAGGGAGCGGGTTCACAGATACGCAGTATTTT
TRBJ2-5,TRBV3-1,-,-,CAGSLGTVRETQYF,TGTGCCGGCAGCCTCGGGACGGTCAGAGAGACCCAGTACTTC
TRBJ2-1,TRBV20-1,TRBD1,-,CSARSRDRVDRWSEQFF,TGCAGTGCTAGATCTCGGGACAGGGTGGATAGGTGGAGTGAGCAGTTCTTC
TRBJ1-2,TRBV6-4,-,-,CASSVTTDSPYGYTF,TGTGCCAGCAGTGTAACTACGGACAGTCCCTATGGCTACACCTTC
TRBJ2-5,TRBV20-1,-,-,CSASDPRGGTQYF,TGCAGTGCTAGTGATCCTAGGGGGGGGACCCAGTACTTC
TRBJ2-7,TRBV4-1,-,many,CASSQEIRSMVYEQYF,TGCGCCAGCAGCCAAGAAATCAGGTCTATGGTCTACGAGCAGTACTTC
TRBJ2-3,TRBV20-1,-,few,CSAPSWGQRPDTQYF,TGCAGTGCTCCAAGCTGGGGCCAGCGCCCAGATACGCAGTATTTT
TRBJ1-5,TRBV20-1,-,-,CSASQGFNQPQHF,TGCAGTGCTAGTCAGGGGTTCAATCAGCCCCAGCATTTT
TRBJ2-3,TRBV27,TRBD2,-,CATKLAGTDTQYF,TGTGCCACCAAACTAGCGGGCACAGATACGCAGTATTTT
TRBJ2-1,TRBV6-5,-,few,CASSYSRSRPHEQFF,TGTGCCAGCAGTTACTCGCGGTCCCGACCGCATGAGCAGTTCTTC
TRBJ2-1,TRBV9,TRBD1,-,CASSRRWDRDNEQFF,TGTGCCAGCAGTCGTAGGTGGGACAGGGACAATGAGCAGTTCTTC
TRBJ2-5,TRBV7-9,TRBD2,-,CASSYRRLARETQYF,TGTGCCAGCAGCTACCGTCGACTAGCGCGAGAGACCCAGTACTTC
TRBJ2-1,TRBV27,-,many,CASSLERISYNEQFF,TGTGCCAGCAGTTTAGAGCGAATCTCCTACAATGAGCAGTTCTTC
TRBJ1-1,TRBV5-6,-,few,CASSFRAGEVMGTEAFF,TGTGCCAGCAGCTTCAGGGCAGGGGAAGTAATGGGGACTGAAGCTTTCTTT
TRBJ1-6,TRBV4-2,TRBD1,-,CASSQGQGAGSPLHF,TGTGCCAGCAGCCAAGGTCAGGGGGCGGGTTCACCCCTCCACTTT
TRBJ2-2,TRBV28,-,-,CASRILLGSGELFF,TGTGCCAGCAGGATTCTACTAGGGTCCGGGGAGCTGTTTTTT
TRBJ2-1,TRBV5-1,-,-,CASSGTLSNNEQFF,TGCGCCAGCAGCGGCACCCTAAGCAACAATGAGCAGTTCTTC
TRBJ2-5,TRBV3-1,-,-,CASSQGGNYQETQYF,TGTGCCAGCAGCCAAGGGGGGAACTACCAAGAGACCCAGTACTTC
TRBJ1-6,TRBV20-1,TRBD1,-,CSARTRQGYNSPLHF,TGCAGTGCTAGAACAAGACAGGGGTATAATTCACCCCTCCACTTT
TRBJ1-1,TRBV27,-,-,CASSSGWGTEAFF,TGTGCCAGCAGTTCAGGGTGGGGGACTGAAGCTTTCTTT
TRBJ2-7,TRBV10-3,-,-,CAISESIYRGGYNEQYF,TGTGCCATCAGTGAGTCGATTTATCGTGGCGGTTACAATGAGCAGTACTTC
TRBJ2-7,TRBV12-3/TRBV12-4,-,-,CAGGRGQDYEQYF,TGTGCCGGCGGAAGGGGTCAGGATTACGAGCAGTACTTC
TRBJ2-5,TRBV3-1,TRBD2,-,CASTQPSGSGETQYF,TGTGCCAGCACTCAGCCTAGCGGGAGCGGGGAGACCCAGTACTTC
TRBJ2-3,TRBV7-9,TRBD2,-,CASSSSGLAGVADTQYF,TGTGCCAGCAGCTCCTCCGGACTAGCGGGAGTCGCAGATACGCAGTATTTT
TRBJ2-7,TRBV7-9,TRBD1,few,CASSPTPRGTYEQYF,TGTGCCAGCAGCCCCACCCCCAGGGGGACCTACGAGCAGTACTTC
TRBJ2-5,TRBV28,-,-,CASSPLLAGETQYF,TGTGCCAGCAGCCCTCTACTAGCCGGGGAGACCCAGTACTTC
TRBJ2-5,TRBV12-3/TRBV12-4,-,-,CASSSQGITETQYF,TGTGCCAGCAGCTCCCAGGGGATTACAGAGACCCAGTACTTC
TRBJ1-1,TRBV4-1,-,-,CASSPRQHLNTEAFF,TGCGCCAGCAGCCCACGACAGCATTTGAACACTGAAGCTTTCTTT
TRBJ2-7,TRBV20-1,TRBD2,few,CSARGGRGTYEQYF,TGCAGTGCTAGAGGCGGGCGGGGGACCTACGAGCAGTACTTC
TRBJ2-3,TRBV25-1,TRBD2,-,CASSDRRGSTDTQYF,TGTGCCAGCAGTGACCGGCGGGGGTCCACAGATACGCAGTATTTT
TRBJ2-4,TRBV5-4,TRBD2,-,CASSSGTSGSVLAENIQYF,TGTGCCAGCAGCTCCGGGACTAGCGGGAGCGTGCTAGCCGAAAACATTCAGTACTTC
TRBJ2-2,TRBV5-1,-,-,CASSFEGGRAGELFF,TGCGCCAGTAGCTTCGAGGGAGGACGGGCCGGGGAGCTGTTTTTT
TRBJ2-3,TRBV4-1,TRBD1,-,CASSQGHRDRVRTDTQYF,TGCGCCAGCAGCCAAGGGCATAGGGACAGGGTAAGGACAGATACGCAGTATTTT
TRBJ2-7,TRBV20-1,TRBD2,-,CSARDIRLAGRYEQYF,TGCAGTGCTAGAGATATCCGACTAGCGGGACGATACGAGCAGTACTTC
TRBJ1-2,TRBV10-3,TRBD1,-,CAISESTDRGRGYGYTF,TGTGCCATCAGTGAGTCTACCGACAGGGGGCGCGGGTATGGCTACACCTTC
TRBJ2-2,TRBV12-3/TRBV12-4,-,-,CASSFPQRRRTGELFF,TGTGCCAGCAGTTTTCCACAGCGTCGGCGAACCGGGGAGCTGTTTTTT
TRBJ1-5,TRBV28,-,few,CASIRGINQPQHF,TGTGCCAGCATTCGGGGAATCAATCAGCCCCAGCATTTT
TRBJ2-1,TRBV10-1,-,-,CASSESPVGFGNEQFF,TGCGCCAGCAGTGAGTCCCCGGTTGGGTTTGGCAATGAGCAGTTCTTC
TRBJ2-7,TRBV3-1,-,-,CASSSRGPRDEQYF,TGTGCCAGCTCTTCCCGGGGCCCACGAGACGAGCAGTACTTC